Shown below are 26 T cell receptor beta chains from a single sample sequenced in a study of identical twins. TCRdb re-called the 5' RACE reads with MiXCR, one entry per CDR3 protein. The data hold roughly 750,000 distinct CDR3 sequences, with 20% to 25% observed a single time. These same records also appear under a second study, on T cells expressing NK-cell markers.

The sample consisted of PBMCs. Source of these receptors: a woman under 30 in good health.

The chain joins TRBV14 to TRBJ1-2; TRBD1 aligns across 8 bases. Germline CDR1 SGHDN, CDR2 FVKESK. The CDR3 totals 13 residues. V shed 5 bases and J 8 bases; nucleotides not matched to a gene: 7. The CDR3 region has the DNA TGTGCCAGCAGCGCGGGACAGGTGGAAGGCTACACCTTC. Its translation: CASSAGQVEGYTF.

V usage is TRBV7-9 and J usage is TRBJ1-1, with 7 bases fitting TRBD1. Germline V gene lookup returns CDR1 SEHNR and CDR2 FQNEAQ (reference sequence). The CDR3 totals 15 residues. The V and J ends lost 5 bases and 0 bases, in that order; junction bases with no gene match: 6. Here the CDR3 reads CASSPETGMNTEAFF. The CDR3 coding sequence is TGTGCCAGCAGCCCCGAGACAGGGATGAACACTGAAGCTTTCTTT.

The chain couples TRBV20-1 to TRBJ1-5, with unresolved D. V lost 4 bases to trimming and J lost 1 base, with 14 bases between them. The CDR3 is 15 residues long. The germline V gene encodes CDR1 DFQATT and CDR2 SNEGSKA (reference sequence). CDR3 sequence: CSANMGGQSNQPQHF. The CDR3 bases are TGCAGTGCTAATATGGGAGGTCAGAGCAATCAGCCCCAGCATTTT.

There are many counts of this clonotype. This chain uses TRBV6-5 with TRBJ2-7; tentative D call: TRBD1 (5 bases). The V end was cut by 4 bases, the J end by 2 bases, with 9 bases between. The CDR3 sequence is 13 residues long. Germline V gene sequence: CDR1 MNHEY, CDR2 SVGAGI. CDR3 sequence reads: CASSWGSTYEQYF. The CDR3 region has the DNA TGTGCCAGCAGTTGGGGCAGCACCTACGAGCAGTACTTC.

This clonotype was detected a few times. This chain links TRBV20-1 with TRBJ2-5; 8 positions match TRBD2. CDR3 length equals 13 residues. Germline V gene data show CDR1 as DFQATT and CDR2 as SNEGSKA (reference sequence). V lost 6 bases to trimming and J lost 4 bases; unmatched junction nucleotides: 7. The CDR3 is CSAFLSGGETQYF. CDR3 nucleotide sequence: TGCAGTGCCTTCCTAAGCGGGGGAGAGACCCAGTACTTC.

This clonotype has a handful of counts. The chain recombines TRBV6-4 with TRBJ2-3; 7 bases are shared with TRBD2. The V gene end was trimmed by 0 bases and the J gene end by 3 bases; junction bases not matched to a gene: 3. CDR1 MRHNA and CDR2 SNTAGT come from the germline V gene. The CDR3 extends over 15 amino acids. The CDR3 nucleotides read TGTGCCAGCAGTGACTCGGTGGGAGGGACAGATACGCAGTATTTT. Its protein product is CASSDSVGGTDTQYF.

This chain uses TRBV3-1 with TRBJ1-1, with 10 bases that match TRBD1. This CDR3 region has 14 residues. Trimming at V came to 7 bases and at J to 5 bases, leaving 7 bases not matched to a gene. CDR1 is LGHDT and CDR2 is YNNKEL in the germline V gene (reference sequence). Here the CDR3 reads CASTDRGLRTEAFF. In DNA, the CDR3 is TGTGCCAGCACTGACAGGGGGCTGAGGACTGAAGCTTTCTTT.

This clonotype was detected ten times or more. J is TRBJ1-1 and V is TRBV19; possibly TRBD1 for D (6 bases). V dropped 10 bases and J dropped 5 bases, with 17 bases sitting between them. CDR3 size: 13 residues. The V gene's germline CDR1 is LNHDA and CDR2 SQIVND (reference sequence). This CDR3 is CATKNREGTEAFF. The CDR3 DNA is TGTGCCACTAAGAACAGGGAAGGAACTGAAGCTTTCTTT.

This clonotype has more than one count but fewer than ten. The chain employs TRBV3-1 and TRBJ2-5; D might be TRBD1 or TRBD2, each matching 5 bases. This CDR3 is built from 16 residues. V was trimmed by 6 bases and J by 2 bases, leaving 19 bases between them. Germline CDR1 reads LGHDT; CDR2 reads YNNKEL (reference sequence). The CDR3 DNA follows: TGTGCCAGCAGTCGCAACATCGGGGCCATACAAGAGACCCAGTACTTC. Amino acids: CASSRNIGAIQETQYF.

The sample holds a few counts of this clonotype. The chain has TRBV4-3 and TRBJ2-2; 10 bases are a match to TRBD2. CDR1 is LGHNA and CDR2 is YSLEER in the germline V gene. The CDR3 covers 15 residues. V was clipped by 3 bases and J by 4 bases; unmatched bases: 2. CDR3 in DNA: TGCGCCAGCAGCCACTCTAGCGGGAGCACCGGGGAGCTGTTTTTT. Encoded protein: CASSHSSGSTGELFF.

This sequence joins TRBV12-3 or TRBV12-4 and TRBJ2-1; 8 bases align to TRBD2. The CDR3 loop spans 14 amino acids. Trimming took 8 bases from V and 9 from J; bases not matched to a gene: 12. The CDR3 loop is CASASPGLGTEQFF. As DNA, the CDR3 is TGTGCCAGCGCCTCTCCGGGACTAGGAACTGAGCAGTTCTTC.

The rearrangement links TRBV7-2 to TRBJ2-7, with D unresolved. This CDR3 is built from 14 residues. The V gene lost 1 base and the J gene lost 3 bases, with 10 bases spanning the gap. The germline V gene has CDR1 SGHTA and CDR2 FQGNSA. The CDR3: CASSLDPTVYEQYF. CDR3 DNA: TGTGCCAGCAGCTTAGACCCTACAGTCTACGAGCAGTACTTC.

The J gene is TRBJ1-1, the V gene TRBV4-3; D gene ambiguous. The ends were cut back, 0 bases at V and 6 bases at J, with 11 bases in the middle. The CDR3 runs to 14 residues. Germline CDR1 and CDR2: LGHNA and YSLEER. CDR3: CASSQDLGGSEAFF. The CDR3, as DNA: TGCGCCAGCAGCCAAGATCTGGGAGGATCTGAAGCTTTCTTT.

This chain connects TRBV6-5 to TRBJ2-5; 10 positions agree with TRBD2. Germline V CDR1 and CDR2: MNHEY, SVGAGI. The length of the CDR3 is 16 residues. V was clipped by 2 bases and J by 2 bases; unmatched bases: 5. The CDR3 nucleotides are TGTGCCAGCAGTTACGTTAGGACTAGCGGACAAGAGACCCAGTACTTC. Its protein product is CASSYVRTSGQETQYF.

V and J are TRBV18 and TRBJ2-7; D is perhaps TRBD1 (6 bases). The length of the CDR3 is 13 residues. V was trimmed by 5 bases and J by 1 base, leaving 9 bases between them. Germline CDR1 reads KGHSH; CDR2 reads LQKENI. The CDR3 spells CASSIGQSYEQYF. In nucleotides, the CDR3 is TGTGCCAGCTCAATAGGACAGTCCTACGAGCAGTACTTC.

Ten or more counts support this clonotype. The chain carries TRBV12-3 or TRBV12-4 and TRBJ2-2; D not resolved. This CDR3 is built from 13 residues. Trimming took 4 bases from V and 8 from J, leaving 11 bases between them. The CDR3 DNA reads as TGTGCCAGCAGTTCTCGCGAGCCTGGGGAGCTGTTTTTT. This translates into CASSSREPGELFF.

V and J are TRBV20-1 and TRBJ2-1; TRBD2 matches 8 bases. The CDR3 is 15 residues long. Germline CDR1 is DFQATT and CDR2 is SNEGSKA (reference sequence). Germline trimming cut 3 bases from V and 6 bases from J; bases unmatched to any gene: 10. CDR3 nucleotide sequence: TGCAGTGCTAGGGGGATGGCGGGGGGAATCAATGAGCAGTTCTTC. It codes for CSARGMAGGINEQFF.

This clonotype turned up a few times. The V and J genes are TRBV5-1 and TRBJ2-2, with 8 bases fitting TRBD2. Germline V CDR1 and CDR2: SGHRS, YFSETQ. J gave up 3 bases and V 5 bases, and 6 bases lay outside the gene matches. The CDR3 consists of 15 residues. The CDR3 is CASSAGTRHTGELFF. For the CDR3, the DNA is TGCGCCAGCAGTGCCGGGACTAGACACACCGGGGAGCTGTTTTTT.

The CDR3 reads CASRTGLINEQFF. DNA of the CDR3: TGTGCCAGCAGGACGGGACTAATCAATGAGCAGTTCTTC. The chain employs TRBV7-8 and TRBJ2-1; 7 bases are shared with TRBD2. Per germline, CDR1 SGHVS and CDR2 FQNEAQ. This CDR3 is 13 amino acids long. The junction had 5 bases not matched to a gene; V was cut back by 6 bases and J by 6 bases.

The gene calls are TRBV10-3 and TRBJ1-4; weak D call: TRBD1 (5 bases). CDR1 is ENHRY, CDR2 SYGVKD, per germline. V was shortened by 11 bases and J by 0 bases, with 10 bases between the two germline ends. This CDR3 comprises 13 residues. CDR3 loop: CASTATTNEKLFF. In DNA form, the CDR3 reads TGTGCCTCGACAGCTACAACTAATGAAAAACTGTTTTTT.

This clonotype appeared many times. The chain combines TRBV7-2 with TRBJ1-1; no clear D gene. This CDR3 has 16 residues. Between the trimmed V and J ends, which lost 3 bases and 5 bases, there was a span of 19 bases. Germline V CDR1 and CDR2: SGHTA, FQGNSA. In DNA form, the CDR3 reads TGTGCCAGCAGCTTGCCAGTAAGTCCCGGTGGGACTGAAGCTTTCTTT. This translates into CASSLPVSPGGTEAFF.

The chain recombines TRBV7-2 with TRBJ2-3, with D perhaps assigned TRBD1 or TRBD2 (5 bases each). The length of the CDR3 is 16 residues. Trimming took 5 bases from V and 0 from J, leaving 15 bases between them. Germline lookup yields CDR1 SGHTA and CDR2 FQGNSA. The CDR3 DNA is TGTGCCAGCAGCCATCAGACGGGGCGGAGCACAGATACGCAGTATTTT. Protein product: CASSHQTGRSTDTQYF.

This clonotype turned up a few times. The chain carries TRBV5-1 and TRBJ1-5; TRBD1 is a possible D gene (5 bases). Germline V CDR1 and CDR2: SGHRS, YFSETQ. V lost 0 bases, J lost 6 bases, and 10 bases lay in between. The CDR3 has 14 residues. As DNA, the CDR3 is TGCGCCAGCAGCTTGGCAGGGAACGGTCAGCCCCAGCATTTT. The encoded protein is CASSLAGNGQPQHF. The full variable domain, in which reference TRBV5-1 and TRBJ1-5 provide the parts outside the CDR3, is KAGVTQTPRYLIKTRGQQVTLSCSPISGHRSVSWYQQTPGQGLQFLFEYFSETQRNKGNFPGRFSGRQFSNSRSEMNVSTLELGDSALYLCASSLAGNGQPQHFGDGTRLSIL.

The CDR3 loop is CSAHPNGRAIETQYF. CDR3 sequence (DNA): TGCAGTGCACACCCAAACGGGAGGGCCATAGAGACCCAGTACTTC. The chain is built from TRBV20-1 and TRBJ2-5, with 8 nucleotides matching TRBD2. The junction had 13 bases not matched to a gene; V was cut back by 6 bases and J by 4 bases. Germline assignment: CDR1 DFQATT and CDR2 SNEGSKA (reference sequence). There are 15 residues in the CDR3.

Concerning this clonotype: One end of the junction does not line up with germline, which may come from a read error. J is TRBJ2-1 and V is TRBV20-1, with TRBD2 identical over 16 bases. Germline V gene lookup returns CDR1 DFQATT and CDR2 SNEGSKA (reference sequence). This CDR3 is 14 amino acids long. The CDR3 spells CSASGTSGGAGRLF. CDR3 DNA sequence: TGCAGTGCTAGTGGGACTAGCGGGGGGGCTGGCAGGCTCTTC.

This clonotype was counted only a few times. The J gene is TRBJ2-3, the V gene TRBV20-1; D is ambiguous. The CDR3 is made up of 11 amino acids. Germline V gene sequence: CDR1 DFQATT, CDR2 SNEGSKA (reference sequence). V was cut by 6 bases and J by 6 bases, with 10 bases left in between. CDR3 region: CSAPETDTQYF. CDR3 bases: TGCAGTGCCCCCGAGACGGATACGCAGTATTTT.